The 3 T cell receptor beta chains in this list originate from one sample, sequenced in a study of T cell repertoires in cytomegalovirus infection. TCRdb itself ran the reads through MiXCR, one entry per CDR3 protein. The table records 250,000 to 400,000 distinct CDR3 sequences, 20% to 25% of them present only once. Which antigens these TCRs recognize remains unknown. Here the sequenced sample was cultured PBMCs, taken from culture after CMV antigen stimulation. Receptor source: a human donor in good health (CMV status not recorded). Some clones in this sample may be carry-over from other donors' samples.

CDR3 sequence: CASAPHRVDYGYTF. The CDR3 DNA reads TGCGCCTCAGCACCCCACAGGGTTGACTATGGCTACACCTTC. The chain links TRBV4-1 to TRBJ1-2; a possible D gene is TRBD1 (6 bases). The V and J ends lost 11 bases and 3 bases respectively, with 19 bases between them. The CDR3 runs to 14 residues. Germline V gene lookup returns CDR1 MGHRA and CDR2 YSYEKL.

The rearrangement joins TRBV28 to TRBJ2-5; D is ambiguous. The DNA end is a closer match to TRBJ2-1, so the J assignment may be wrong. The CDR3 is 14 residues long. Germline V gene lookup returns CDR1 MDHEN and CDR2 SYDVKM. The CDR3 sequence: CASSSRVMARTQFF. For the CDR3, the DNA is TGTGCCAGCAGTAGCCGGGTTATGGCGAGAACCCAGTTCTTC.

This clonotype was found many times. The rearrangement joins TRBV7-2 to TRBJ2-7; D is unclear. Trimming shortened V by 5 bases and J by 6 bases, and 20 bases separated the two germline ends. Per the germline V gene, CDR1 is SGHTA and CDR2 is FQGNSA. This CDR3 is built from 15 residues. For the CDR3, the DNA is TGTGCCAGCAGCCATTCCAGGACCGGACCTCCCGAGCAGTACTTC. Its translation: CASSHSRTGPPEQYF.